The 15 T cell receptor beta chains listed next were all sequenced from one sample in a study of vaccination effects on CD4 cells after COVID-19. Libraries were prepared by immunoSEQ multiplex PCR; TCRdb keeps only in-frame clonotypes and omits some of them. The sample has some 79,000 clones, 70% to 75% seen once. Antigens for these TCRs are unknown. ViraFEST assay sequencing came after antigen-specific CD4+ T cells were expanded with viral peptide pools. An approximately ten-day culture period preceded the isolation of CD4+ T cells. Specimen: CD4+ T cells from PBMCs cultured with HCoV-229E spike peptides, collected before COVID-19 vaccination. Source of these receptors: a human donor who received a COVID-19 vaccine.

The chain carries TRBV15 and TRBJ2-3; perhaps TRBD1 as D (5 bases). The V end was cut by 8 bases, the J end by 6 bases, with 15 bases between. Germline-derived CDR1 and CDR2 are LNHNV and YYDKDF (reference sequence). This CDR3 has 13 amino acids. CDR3 sequence: CATADRLPDTQYF. CDR3 bases: TGTGCCACCGCCGACAGATTACCTGATACGCAGTATTTT. The entire variable domain, with the rest obtained from reference TRBV15 and TRBJ2-3, is as follows: DAMVIQNPRYQVTQFGKPVTLSCSQTLNHNVMYWYQQKSSQAPKLLFHYYDKDFNNEADTPDNFQSRRPNTSFCFLDIRSPGLGDTAMYLCATADRLPDTQYFGPGTRLTVL.

The CDR3 DNA sequence: TGTGCCAGCTCACCAAGGCCACCCTTAAACTATGGCTACACCTTC. Its protein is CASSPRPPLNYGYTF. The chain has TRBV18 and TRBJ1-2; D uncertain. This CDR3 region has 15 residues. Deletions cut 2 bases from V and 2 bases from J, with 12 bases between. Germline-derived CDR1 and CDR2 are KGHSH and LQKENI.

The chain has TRBV6-2 or TRBV6-3 and TRBJ1-5; D gene uncertain. The CDR3 extends over 11 amino acids. Trimming stripped 4 bases from V and 7 bases from J, with 5 bases between. The V gene's germline CDR1 is MNHEY and CDR2 SVGEGT. The CDR3 spells CASSFPQPQHF. The CDR3 bases are TGTGCCAGCAGTTTTCCCCAGCCCCAGCATTTT.

This clone came up once. V usage is TRBV2 and J usage is TRBJ2-7, with D possibly being TRBD1 or TRBD2 (5 bases each). This CDR3 is 15 amino acids long. Germline CDR1 is SNHLY and CDR2 is FYNNEI. The germline V and J ends were trimmed by 1 base and 2 bases, with 12 bases remaining between them. Written as DNA, the CDR3 is TGTGCCAGCAGTGAAGGAGGGGTTGGGGCCTACGAGCAGTACGTC. Translation gives CASSEGGVGAYEQYV.

This rearrangement joins TRBV10-3 to TRBJ1-1; D gene ambiguous. Trimming cost V 0 bases and J 0 bases, with 8 bases left between them. Per the germline V gene, CDR1 is ENHRY and CDR2 is SYGVKD. This CDR3 region has 15 residues. CDR3 sequence: CAISESQDLNTEAFF. For the CDR3, the DNA is TGTGCCATCAGTGAGTCCCAGGATCTGAACACTGAAGCTTTCTTT.

The J gene is TRBJ2-5, the V gene TRBV3-1 (or the pseudogene TRBV3-2), with TRBD1 matching over 8 bases. Trimming took 4 bases from V and 5 from J; bases not matched to a gene: 3. From germline, CDR1 is LGHDT and CDR2 YNNKEL (reference sequence). CDR3 length: 13 residues. The CDR3 DNA sequence: TGTGCCAGCAGCCTCAACAGGGGGGAGACCCAGTACTTC. Translation gives CASSLNRGETQYF.

The chain joins TRBV24-1 to TRBJ2-7, with D perhaps being TRBD1 or TRBD2 (6 bases each). CDR3 length: 12 residues. The ends were cut back, 8 bases at V and 6 bases at J, with 13 bases in the middle. The germline V gene has CDR1 KGHDR and CDR2 SFDVKD. The CDR3 DNA sequence: TGTGCCACCAAGTGGGGGGCTGGCGAGCAGTACGTC. Its protein product is CATKWGAGEQYV.

In its sample, this clone was seen once. The chain couples TRBV6-5 to TRBJ2-7, with 9 bases that match TRBD1. With 5 bases clipped from V and 6 bases from J, the junction kept 11 bases outside the gene matches. CDR1 is MNHEY and CDR2 is SVGAGI in the germline V gene. This CDR3 is built from 15 residues. CDR3 sequence (DNA): TGTGCCAGCAGTCCCCGGACAGGGGCGACTACCGAGCAGTACGTC. As protein: CASSPRTGATTEQYV.

The sample holds a few counts of this clone. The V gene is TRBV21-1, the J gene TRBJ1-1; the DNA was not used to check the table's D call, TRBD1. TRBV21-1 is classified as a pseudogene. The CDR3 has 15 amino acids. The CDR3 bases are TGTGCCAGTGGGGTAAGGGGTAAAATGAACACTGAAGCTTTCTTT. Translated: CASGVRGKMNTEAFF.

This chain joins TRBV5-6 and TRBJ1-1; perhaps TRBD1 as D (5 bases). The CDR3 consists of 15 residues. Between the trimmed V and J ends, which lost 3 bases and 1 base, there was a span of 13 bases. The germline CDR1 and CDR2 sequences are SGHDT and YYEEEE. CDR3 sequence reads: CASSSPRGGNTEAFF. The DNA of the CDR3 is TGTGCCAGCAGCTCCCCCCGGGGGGGGAACACTGAAGCTTTCTTT.

The chain has TRBV19 and TRBJ1-5, with D uncertain. Trimming took off 6 bases at V and 0 bases at J, with 15 bases between the two ends. Germline CDR1 reads LNHDA; CDR2 reads SQIVND (reference sequence). This CDR3 spans 16 amino acids. This CDR3 is CASRTLVAGSNQPQHF. DNA of the CDR3: TGTGCCAGTAGAACCCTGGTAGCGGGTAGCAATCAGCCCCAGCATTTT.

The genes are TRBV27 and TRBJ2-5; TRBD1 is a possible D gene (6 bases). The CDR3 has 15 residues. Deletions cut 5 bases from V and 1 base from J, with 14 bases between. The V gene's germline CDR1 is MNHEY and CDR2 SMNVEV (reference sequence). This CDR3 reads CASSRQVRSQETQYF. CDR3 nucleotides: TGTGCCAGCAGTAGACAGGTCCGATCCCAAGAGACCCAGTACTTC.

The CDR3 bases are TGCAGCGTTGCAGGGGTGGCCTATGGCTACACCTTC. This encodes CSVAGVAYGYTF. V is TRBV29-1 and J is TRBJ1-2; D is possibly TRBD1 (6 bases). The V gene's germline CDR1 is SQVTM and CDR2 ANQGSEA. V lost 4 bases and J 4 bases, leaving 10 bases between the germline ends. The CDR3 sequence is 12 residues long.

This rearrangement joins TRBV19 to TRBJ2-3; TRBD1 is a possible D gene (5 bases). The CDR3 covers 13 residues. The germline gives CDR1 LNHDA, CDR2 SQIVND (reference sequence). Trimming cost V 4 bases and J 3 bases, with 8 bases left between them. The CDR3 protein is CASSSPGTDTQYF. The CDR3 bases are TGTGCCAGTAGTAGTCCAGGGACAGATACGCAGTATTTT.

In its sample, this clone was seen a few times. CDR3 protein: CSVDGDLPPDTQYF. The DNA of the CDR3 is TGCAGCGTTGACGGGGACCTCCCCCCAGATACGCAGTATTTT. The chain couples TRBV29-1 to TRBJ2-3; D assignment may be TRBD1 or TRBD2 (5 bases each). Per the germline V gene, CDR1 is SQVTM and CDR2 is ANQGSEA. There are 14 residues in the CDR3. Trimming took 3 bases from V and 4 from J, leaving 14 bases between them.